This TCR beta chain was retrieved from a study of T cell repertoires in cytomegalovirus infection. Study background: Public TCR beta signatures provided an indication of both CMV infection and a matching HLA type.

V was trimmed by 7 bases and J by 0 bases, leaving 18 bases between them. CDR1 and CDR2 from the germline V gene are SGHTA and FQGNSA. This CDR3 is built from 17 residues. This clonotype was detected many times. A single record per CDR3 protein comes from TCRdb applying MiXCR to the reads. This repertoire shows fewer than 400,000 distinct CDR3 sequences, around 18% found once; its top ten account for roughly 9%. The sequencing input was PBMCs. This TCR was sampled from a human donor in good health (CMV status not recorded). Some clones in this sample may be carry-over from other donors' samples. This chain links TRBV7-2 with TRBJ2-2; the D gene is possibly TRBD2 (6 bases). CDR3 coding DNA: TGTGCCAGCACCCACTCGCCCGGGACTGCGAACACCGGGGAGCTGTTTTTT. Encoded protein: CASTHSPGTANTGELFF.